Listed here are 18 T cell receptor beta chains from one sample, sequenced in a study of cytotoxic CD8 clonotypes in ibrutinib-treated CLL. This table comes from immunoSEQ multiplex PCR, and its TCRdb copy is limited to in-frame clones, with some not included. The sample carries 25,000 to 30,000 clones, more than 65% recorded once. The sequenced sample was PBMCs, obtained after 24 months of ibrutinib treatment. The source of these receptors is a human donor with chronic lymphocytic leukemia.

The chain recombines TRBV28 with TRBJ2-7; perhaps TRBD2 as D (6 bases). CDR3 length equals 12 residues. CDR1 and CDR2 from the germline V gene are MDHEN and SYDVKM. CDR3 DNA sequence: TGTTCAACTCGGCGGGGCCAATCCGAGCAGTACTTC. It encodes CSTRRGQSEQYF.

This clone has a count of ten or more. The chain joins TRBV6-5 to TRBJ1-2; D gene unclear. Trimming removed 6 bases at V and 5 bases at J, with 10 bases between. Germline loops: CDR1 MNHEY, CDR2 SVGAGI. The CDR3 is 12 amino acids. CDR3 bases: TGTGCCAGCAGGTTCCAGGATTATGGCTACACCTTC. The encoded protein is CASRFQDYGYTF.

This clone occurred a few times. V gene TRBV11-2 combines with J gene TRBJ2-7, with 7 bases fitting TRBD1. CDR3 size: 17 residues. Germline V gene data show CDR1 as SGHAT and CDR2 as FQNNGV. The junction had 14 bases not matched to a gene; V was cut back by 4 bases and J by 2 bases. In nucleotides, the CDR3 is TGTGCCAGCAGCTCGATTTGGACAGGCCTATTCCCCTACGAGCAGTACTTC. Protein sequence: CASSSIWTGLFPYEQYF.

This rearrangement joins TRBV10-2 to TRBJ1-2, with D unclear. This CDR3 region has 15 residues. Trimming took off 4 bases at V and 8 bases at J, with 20 bases between the two ends. The germline CDR1 and CDR2 sequences are WSHSY and SAAADI. The CDR3 here is CASSGSVGISFGYTF. CDR3 sequence (DNA): TGCGCCAGCAGTGGCTCAGTGGGGATAAGTTTCGGCTACACCTTC.

This clone was seen only a few times. The chain carries TRBV6-5 and TRBJ2-7; 8 nucleotides line up with TRBD2. Trimming at V came to 5 bases and at J to 7 bases, leaving 1 base not matched to a gene. The length of the CDR3 is 11 residues. The germline V gene has CDR1 MNHEY and CDR2 SVGAGI. The CDR3: CASSPGGEQYF. DNA for the CDR3: TGTGCCAGCAGTCCGGGGGGGGAGCAGTACTTC.

This sequence joins TRBV28 and TRBJ1-2, with D uncertain. CDR1 and CDR2 (germline): MDHEN, SYDVKM. The length of the CDR3 is 14 residues. V was cut by 5 bases and J by 2 bases, with 12 bases left in between. CDR3 sequence reads: CASSVRPVNYGYTF. The DNA for the CDR3 is TGTGCCAGCAGTGTCCGGCCAGTGAACTATGGCTACACCTTC.

The chain carries TRBV5-4 and TRBJ2-7, with 14 bases fitting TRBD2. The CDR3 has 15 residues. J gave up 5 bases and V 4 bases, and 5 bases lay outside the gene matches. CDR1 is SGHNT, CDR2 YYREEE, per germline (reference sequence). For the CDR3, the DNA is TGTGCCAGCAGCAAGGGACTAGCGGGGGTCCACGAGCAGTACTTC. It translates to CASSKGLAGVHEQYF.

The J gene is TRBJ2-1, the V gene TRBV6-1; 8 nucleotides match TRBD1. The ends lost 7 bases at V and 7 bases at J; junction bases unmatched: 9. The CDR3 runs to 14 residues. Germline V gene data show CDR1 as MNHNS and CDR2 as SASEGT. The CDR3 reads CASTLRTGWNEQFF. CDR3 coding DNA: TGTGCCAGCACACTCCGGACAGGGTGGAATGAGCAGTTCTTC.

This clone was seen once. The rearrangement uses TRBV18 and TRBJ2-7; D call uncertain. CDR3 size: 11 residues. Trimming cost V 2 bases and J 4 bases, with 3 bases left between them. Germline-derived CDR1 and CDR2 are KGHSH and LQKENI. The CDR3 sequence: CASSPGYEQYF. In DNA form, the CDR3 reads TGTGCCAGCTCACCAGGGTACGAGCAGTACTTC. Looking up the rest from reference TRBV18 and TRBJ2-7 gives the full variable domain: NAGVMQNPRHLVRRRGQEARLRCSPMKGHSHVYWYRQLPEEGLKFMVYLQKENIIDESGMPKERFSAEFPKEGPSILRIQQVVRGDSAAYFCASSPGYEQYFGPGTRLTVT.

The chain couples TRBV18 to TRBJ2-2; either TRBD1 or TRBD2 may fit D (6 bases each). This CDR3 spans 15 amino acids. The germline gives CDR1 KGHSH, CDR2 LQKENI. The V end lost 4 bases, the J end lost 4 bases, and 13 bases lay between the germline ends. The CDR3 DNA reads as TGTGCCAGCTCACAGGGGGGTCGGAGCACCGGGGAGCTGTTTTTT. Protein sequence: CASSQGGRSTGELFF. The entire variable domain, with the rest obtained from reference TRBV18 and TRBJ2-2, is as follows: NAGVMQNPRHLVRRRGQEARLRCSPMKGHSHVYWYRQLPEEGLKFMVYLQKENIIDESGMPKERFSAEFPKEGPSILRIQQVVRGDSAAYFCASSQGGRSTGELFFGEGSRLTVL.

The chain couples TRBV2 to TRBJ1-1; D is undetermined. The CDR3 sequence is 10 residues long. Deletions cut 8 bases from V and 6 bases from J, with 7 bases between. Germline loops: CDR1 SNHLY, CDR2 FYNNEI. CDR3 bases: TGTGCCAGCCGGGCCTCTGAAGCTTTCTTT. Translation: CASRASEAFF. The whole variable domain, filled in from reference TRBV2 and TRBJ1-1, reads EPEVTQTPSHQVTQMGQEVILRCVPISNHLYFYWYRQILGQKVEFLVSFYNNEISEKSEIFDDQFSVERPDGSNFTLKIRSTKLEDSAMYFCASRASEAFFGQGTRLTVV.

The chain recombines TRBV5-1 with TRBJ1-1, with 9 bases lining up with TRBD1. The V segment lost 2 bases and the J segment 7 bases; nucleotides outside the gene matches: 12. Germline values: CDR1 SGHRS, CDR2 YFSETQ. CDR3 length: 16 residues. The CDR3 coding sequence is TGCGCCAGCAGCTTTGGGGACAGGGTGCAGGAAGGTGAAGCTTTCTTT. Its translation is CASSFGDRVQEGEAFF.

This clone was seen only a few times. This chain connects TRBV6-4 to TRBJ2-2; D not resolved. The length of the CDR3 is 12 residues. CDR1 MRHNA and CDR2 SNTAGT come from the germline V gene. The germline V and J ends were trimmed by 4 bases and 7 bases, with 7 bases remaining between them. The CDR3 bases are TGTGCCAGCAGTGGACTCGACGGGGAGCTGTTTTTT. Its protein is CASSGLDGELFF.

The chain recombines TRBV5-4 with TRBJ2-3; D remains unclear. Germline CDR1 reads SGHNT; CDR2 reads YYREEE (reference sequence). The V end was cut by 0 bases, the J end by 4 bases, with 6 bases between. The CDR3 covers 13 residues. The CDR3 here is CASSLVNSDTQYF. The CDR3 nucleotides read TGTGCCAGCAGCTTGGTTAATTCAGATACGCAGTATTTT. The whole variable domain, remainder taken from reference TRBV5-4 and TRBJ2-3, is ETGVTQSPTHLIKTRGQQVTLRCSSQSGHNTVSWYQQALGQGPQFIFQYYREEENGRGNFPPRFSGLQFPNYSSELNVNALELDDSALYLCASSLVNSDTQYFGPGTRLTVL.

The chain employs TRBV11-2 and TRBJ2-5; a possible D gene is TRBD1 (7 bases). Between the trimmed V and J ends, which lost 5 bases and 2 bases, there was a span of 15 bases. This CDR3 has 15 residues. CDR1 and CDR2 from the germline V gene are SGHAT and FQNNGV. Written as DNA, the CDR3 is TGTGCCAGCAGCGTGGGGGGACAGCGACAAGAGACCCAGTACTTC. Protein sequence: CASSVGGQRQETQYF. Supplemented by reference TRBV11-2 and TRBJ2-5, the full variable domain reads EAGVAQSPRYKIIEKRQSVAFWCNPISGHATLYWYQQILGQGPKLLIQFQNNGVVDDSQLPKDRFSAERLKGVDSTLKIQPAKLEDSAVYLCASSVGGQRQETQYFGPGTRLLVL.

This clone was found once. V usage is TRBV7-2 and J usage is TRBJ1-4; TRBD1 agrees at 8 bases. The V and J ends lost 3 bases and 4 bases, in that order; junction bases with no gene match: 1. CDR3 length equals 14 residues. Germline CDR1 is SGHTA and CDR2 is FQGNSA. The CDR3 DNA follows: TGTGCCAGCAGCTTCGACAGGGGTAATGAAAAACTGTTTTTT. Residues: CASSFDRGNEKLFF.

The CDR3 DNA reads as TGTGCCAGCAGCTTTGGACGGAGGAACACTGAAGCTTTCTTT. Translated: CASSFGRRNTEAFF. The chain is built from TRBV7-2 and TRBJ1-1; no definite D call. Germline values: CDR1 SGHTA, CDR2 FQGNSA. V lost 3 bases and J lost 1, with 9 bases in between. CDR3 length equals 14 residues.

This clone occurred a few times. This chain links TRBV2 with TRBJ1-5; D not resolved. Trimming took off 6 bases at V and 1 base at J, with 10 bases between the two ends. Germline V CDR1 and CDR2: SNHLY, FYNNEI. The length of the CDR3 is 14 residues. CDR3 DNA sequence: TGTGCCAGCAGCAAGGAGGGCAGCAATCAGCCCCAGCATTTT. Translated, it gives CASSKEGSNQPQHF.